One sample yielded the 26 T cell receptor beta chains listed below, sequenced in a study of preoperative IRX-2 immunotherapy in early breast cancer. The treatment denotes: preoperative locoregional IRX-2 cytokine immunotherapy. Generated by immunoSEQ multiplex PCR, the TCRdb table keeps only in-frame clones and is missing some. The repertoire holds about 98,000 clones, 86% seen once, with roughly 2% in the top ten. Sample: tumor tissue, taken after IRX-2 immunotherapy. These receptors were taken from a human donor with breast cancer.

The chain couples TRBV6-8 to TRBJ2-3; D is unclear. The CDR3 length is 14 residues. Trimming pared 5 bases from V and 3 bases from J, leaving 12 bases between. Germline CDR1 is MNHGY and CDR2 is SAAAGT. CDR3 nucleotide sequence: TGTGCCAGCAGTCCCCAAGGTGGGACAGATACGCAGTATTTT. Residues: CASSPQGGTDTQYF.

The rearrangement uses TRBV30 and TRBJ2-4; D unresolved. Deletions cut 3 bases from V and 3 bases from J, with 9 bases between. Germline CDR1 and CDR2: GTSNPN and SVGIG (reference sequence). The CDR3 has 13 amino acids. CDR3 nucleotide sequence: TGTGCCTGGAGCCGAGAAGGCAAAAACATTCAGTACTTC. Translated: CAWSREGKNIQYF.

The CDR3 DNA reads TGTGCCAGCAGCCAAGCCACCAAGAGACAGGGGGCTTCGGAGACCCAGTACTTC. Protein: CASSQATKRQGASETQYF. The V call is TRBV14, the J call TRBJ2-5; 10 nucleotides match TRBD1. CDR1 is SGHDN, CDR2 FVKESK, per germline. Trimming removed 1 base from V and 5 bases from J; junction bases left unmatched: 13. This CDR3 has 18 residues.

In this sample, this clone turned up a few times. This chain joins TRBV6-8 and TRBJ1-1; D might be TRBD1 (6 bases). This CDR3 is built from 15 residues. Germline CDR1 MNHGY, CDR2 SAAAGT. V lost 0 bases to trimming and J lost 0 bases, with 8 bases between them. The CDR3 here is CASSYSDSMNTEAFF. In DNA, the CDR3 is TGTGCCAGCAGTTACTCGGACAGCATGAACACTGAAGCTTTCTTT.

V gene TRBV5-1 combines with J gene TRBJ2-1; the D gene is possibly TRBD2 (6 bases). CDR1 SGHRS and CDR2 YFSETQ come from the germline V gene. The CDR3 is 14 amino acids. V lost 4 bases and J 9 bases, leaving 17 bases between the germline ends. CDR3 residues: CASSLRRGRGEQFF. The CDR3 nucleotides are TGCGCCAGCAGCCTCAGGAGGGGACGCGGTGAGCAGTTCTTC.

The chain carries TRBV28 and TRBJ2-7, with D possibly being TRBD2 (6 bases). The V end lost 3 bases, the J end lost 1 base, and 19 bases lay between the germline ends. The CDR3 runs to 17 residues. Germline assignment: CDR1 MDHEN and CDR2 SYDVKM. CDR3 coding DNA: TGTGCCAGCAGTTTGTTATGGTCGGCACGGGAGTCCTACGAGCAGTACTTC. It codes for CASSLLWSARESYEQYF.

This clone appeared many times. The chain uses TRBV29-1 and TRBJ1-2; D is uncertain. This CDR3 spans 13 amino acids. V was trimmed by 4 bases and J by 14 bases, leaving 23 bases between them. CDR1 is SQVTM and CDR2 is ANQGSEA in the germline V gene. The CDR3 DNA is TGCAGCGTTGTATCTGGCGCACCTACCGGGAAAACCTTC. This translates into CSVVSGAPTGKTF.

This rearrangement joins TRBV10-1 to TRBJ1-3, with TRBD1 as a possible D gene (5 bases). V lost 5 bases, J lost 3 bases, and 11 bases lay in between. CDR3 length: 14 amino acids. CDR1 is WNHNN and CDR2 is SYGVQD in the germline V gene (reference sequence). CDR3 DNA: TGCGCCAGCAGTCCTCCGGGACTTGGAAACACCATATATTTT. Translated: CASSPPGLGNTIYF.

The CDR3, as DNA: TGTGCCAGCCAGACCGTTAGGACTGGAAACACCATATATTTT. Protein product: CASQTVRTGNTIYF. The chain employs TRBV6-4 and TRBJ1-3; no clear D. Trimming removed 8 bases from V and 2 bases from J, with 13 bases in between. CDR1 and CDR2 from the germline V gene are MRHNA and SNTAGT. The CDR3 totals 14 residues.

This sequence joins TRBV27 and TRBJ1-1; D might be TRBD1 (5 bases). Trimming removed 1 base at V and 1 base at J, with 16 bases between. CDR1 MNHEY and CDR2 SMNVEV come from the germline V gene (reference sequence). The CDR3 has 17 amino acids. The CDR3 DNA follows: TGTGCCAGCAGTTTATTAGGAATGGGCAGGGAGAACACTGAAGCTTTCTTT. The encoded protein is CASSLLGMGRENTEAFF.

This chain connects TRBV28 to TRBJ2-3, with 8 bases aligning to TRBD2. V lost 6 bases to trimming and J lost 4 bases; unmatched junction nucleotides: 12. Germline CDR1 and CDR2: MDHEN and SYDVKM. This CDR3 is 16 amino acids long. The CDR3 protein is CASSYMGAGEADTQYF. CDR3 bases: TGTGCCAGCAGCTACATGGGAGCGGGAGAGGCAGATACGCAGTATTTT. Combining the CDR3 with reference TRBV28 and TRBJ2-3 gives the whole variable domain DVKVTQSSRYLVKRTGEKVFLECVQDMDHENMFWYRQDPGLGLRLIYFSYDVKMKEKGDIPEGYSVSREKKERFSLILESASTNQTSMYLCASSYMGAGEADTQYFGPGTRLTVL.

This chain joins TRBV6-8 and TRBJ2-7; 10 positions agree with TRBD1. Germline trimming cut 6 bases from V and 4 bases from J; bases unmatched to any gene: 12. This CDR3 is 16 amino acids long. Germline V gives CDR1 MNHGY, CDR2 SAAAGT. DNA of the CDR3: TGTGCCAGCAGCCTAGACTTGGGGGACAGGGGATACGAGCAGTACTTC. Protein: CASSLDLGDRGYEQYF.

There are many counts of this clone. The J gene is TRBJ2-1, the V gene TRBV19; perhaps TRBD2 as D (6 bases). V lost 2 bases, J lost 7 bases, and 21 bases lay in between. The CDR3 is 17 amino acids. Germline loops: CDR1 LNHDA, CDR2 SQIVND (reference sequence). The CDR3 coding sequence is TGTGCCAGTAGTATAACCGGGACTCCACTCGACTTGAATGAGCAGTTCTTC. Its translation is CASSITGTPLDLNEQFF.

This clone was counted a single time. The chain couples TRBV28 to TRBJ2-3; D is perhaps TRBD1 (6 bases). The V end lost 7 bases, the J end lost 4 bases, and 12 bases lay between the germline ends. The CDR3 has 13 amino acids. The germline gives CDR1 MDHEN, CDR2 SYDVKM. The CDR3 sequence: CASTLQGADTQYF. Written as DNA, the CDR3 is TGTGCCAGCACCCTACAGGGAGCAGATACGCAGTATTTT.

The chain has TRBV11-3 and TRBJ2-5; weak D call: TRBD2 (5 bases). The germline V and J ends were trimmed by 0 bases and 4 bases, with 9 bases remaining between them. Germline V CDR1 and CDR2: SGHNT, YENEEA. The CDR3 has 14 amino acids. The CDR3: CASSLERETETQYF. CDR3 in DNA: TGTGCCAGCAGCTTAGAGAGGGAAACAGAGACCCAGTACTTC.

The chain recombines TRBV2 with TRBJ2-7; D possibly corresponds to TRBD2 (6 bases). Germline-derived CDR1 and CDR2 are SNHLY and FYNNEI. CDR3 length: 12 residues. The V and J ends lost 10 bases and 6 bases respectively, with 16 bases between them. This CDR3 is CAKGTLGGEQYF. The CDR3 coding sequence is TGTGCCAAGGGGACTCTAGGTGGCGAGCAGTACTTC.

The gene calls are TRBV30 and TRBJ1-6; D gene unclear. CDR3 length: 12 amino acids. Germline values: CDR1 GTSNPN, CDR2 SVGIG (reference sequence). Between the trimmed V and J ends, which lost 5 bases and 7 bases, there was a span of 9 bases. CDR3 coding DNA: TGTGCCTGGGGACGGCTGAATTCACCCCTCCACTTT. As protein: CAWGRLNSPLHF.

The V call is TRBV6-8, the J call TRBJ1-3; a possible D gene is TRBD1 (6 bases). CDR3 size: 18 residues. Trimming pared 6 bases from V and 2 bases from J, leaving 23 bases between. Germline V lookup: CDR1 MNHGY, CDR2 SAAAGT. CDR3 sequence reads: CASRRTPRQADTGNTIYF. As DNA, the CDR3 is TGTGCCAGCAGACGCACCCCCCGACAGGCGGACACTGGAAACACCATATATTTT.

The CDR3 loop is CARGVSSGNTIYF. The DNA for the CDR3 is TGTGCCAGGGGGGTGAGCTCTGGAAACACCATATATTTT. V is TRBV19 and J is TRBJ1-3; possibly TRBD1 for D (5 bases). The germline V and J ends were trimmed by 9 bases and 0 bases, with 9 bases remaining between them. Germline CDR1 is LNHDA and CDR2 is SQIVND (reference sequence). This CDR3 is 13 amino acids long.

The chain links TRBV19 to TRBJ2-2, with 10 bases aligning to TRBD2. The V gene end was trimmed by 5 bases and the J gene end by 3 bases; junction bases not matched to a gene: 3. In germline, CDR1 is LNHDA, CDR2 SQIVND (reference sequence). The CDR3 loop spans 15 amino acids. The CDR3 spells CASSQREGHTGELFF. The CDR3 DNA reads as TGTGCCAGTAGTCAGCGGGAGGGCCACACCGGGGAGCTGTTTTTT.

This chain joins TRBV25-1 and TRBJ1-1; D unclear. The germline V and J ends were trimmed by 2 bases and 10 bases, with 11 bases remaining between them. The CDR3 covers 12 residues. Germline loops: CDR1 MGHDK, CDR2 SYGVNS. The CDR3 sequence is CASSEGNSPAFF. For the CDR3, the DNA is TGTGCCAGCAGTGAAGGAAACAGTCCAGCTTTCTTT.

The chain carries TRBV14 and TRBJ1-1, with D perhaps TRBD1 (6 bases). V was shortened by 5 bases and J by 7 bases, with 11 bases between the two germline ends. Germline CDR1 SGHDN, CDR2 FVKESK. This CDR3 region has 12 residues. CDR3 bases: TGTGCCAGCAGCTTAGGGGGACTTGAAGCTTTCTTT. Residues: CASSLGGLEAFF.

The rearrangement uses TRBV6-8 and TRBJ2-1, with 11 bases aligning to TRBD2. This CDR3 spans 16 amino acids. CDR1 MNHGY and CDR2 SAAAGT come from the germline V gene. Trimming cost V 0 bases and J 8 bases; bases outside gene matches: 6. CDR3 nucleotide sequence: TGTGCCAGCAGTTACTCTAGCGGGGGGGCCTCCGATGAGCAGTTCTTC. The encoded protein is CASSYSSGGASDEQFF.

For the CDR3, the DNA is TGCGCCAGCAGCCAAGGGCATACGACCTACGAGCAGTACTTC. This encodes CASSQGHTTYEQYF. This chain connects TRBV4-1 to TRBJ2-7; D ambiguous. CDR1 and CDR2 (germline): MGHRA, YSYEKL. V lost 1 base and J lost 2, with 9 bases in between. The CDR3 has 14 amino acids.

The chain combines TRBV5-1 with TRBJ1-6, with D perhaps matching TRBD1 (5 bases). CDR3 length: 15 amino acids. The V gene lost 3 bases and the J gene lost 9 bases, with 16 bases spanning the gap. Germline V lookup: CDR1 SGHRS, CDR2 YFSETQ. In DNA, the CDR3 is TGCGCCAGCAGCTGGGACGGAGCGGAAAGTTCACCCCTCCACTTT. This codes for CASSWDGAESSPLHF. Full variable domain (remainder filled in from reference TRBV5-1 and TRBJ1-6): KAGVTQTPRYLIKTRGQQVTLSCSPISGHRSVSWYQQTPGQGLQFLFEYFSETQRNKGNFPGRFSGRQFSNSRSEMNVSTLELGDSALYLCASSWDGAESSPLHFGNGTRLTVT.

CDR3 DNA sequence: TGTGCCAGTAGTAAGGAGGGACAATTTCTTGAAAAACTGTTTTTT. As protein: CASSKEGQFLEKLFF. This chain connects TRBV19 to TRBJ1-4, with D perhaps TRBD1 (6 bases). Germline values: CDR1 LNHDA, CDR2 SQIVND (reference sequence). This CDR3 region has 15 residues. Deletions cut 4 bases from V and 7 bases from J, with 16 bases between.